The clone carrying this TCR beta chain was observed once. Data came from immunoSEQ multiplex PCR; TCRdb stores just in-frame clones and leaves some out. This table has about 29,000 clones, approximately 72% appearing once. The entry originates in a study of memory CD4+ T cells and cytomegalovirus serostatus. Single viable CD3+CD4+CD8-CD45RO+ cells were sorted as the memory CD4+ T cells. The CDR3 spans 20 residues. Sequenced input: memory CD4+ T cells from blood. The source is an adult in good health and CMV-seronegative. The rearrangement uses TRBV12-2 and TRBJ1-4; whether TRBD1, the table's D call, matches the DNA was not checked. TRBV12-2 is a documented pseudogene. The DNA of the CDR3 is TGTGCAAGTCGCACCCCGGACAGGGGAGGACCCTCCGGGGCGGATGAAAAACTGTTTTTT. Protein product: CASRTPDRGGPSGADEKLFF.